A single sample is the source of the 26 T cell receptor beta chains below, sequenced in a study of T cells in localized non-small cell lung cancer. Only in-frame clones appear in the TCRdb table, and some are missing; sequencing was by immunoSEQ multiplex PCR. The sample shows 20,000 to 30,000 clones, about nine tenths of them seen only once. The material was peripheral blood mononuclear cells, obtained before any cancer treatment. Every receptor here comes from a woman aged 35-75 years with stage III lung adenocarcinoma.

This chain links TRBV2 with TRBJ1-2; D is uncertain. V was cut by 4 bases and J by 6 bases, with 15 bases left in between. This CDR3 region has 14 residues. The germline gives CDR1 SNHLY, CDR2 FYNNEI. The CDR3 DNA is TGTGCCAGCAGTGCCCCGGGGTCTGTCCATGGCTACACCTTC. Protein sequence: CASSAPGSVHGYTF.

DNA of the CDR3: TGCGCCAGCAGCTTGAGGGCCGGGAGCGGCGGCTACACCTTC. Encoded protein: CASSLRAGSGGYTF. The chain is built from TRBV5-1 and TRBJ1-2, with D uncertain. Germline lookup yields CDR1 SGHRS and CDR2 YFSETQ. V was cut by 1 base and J by 8 bases, with 15 bases left in between. The CDR3 has 14 amino acids.

This clone came up once. This chain links TRBV27 with TRBJ1-2, with TRBD1 as a possible D gene (5 bases). The germline V gene encodes CDR1 MNHEY and CDR2 SMNVEV (reference sequence). Trimming took 2 bases from V and 3 from J, leaving 10 bases between them. The CDR3 sequence is 14 residues long. The CDR3 here is CASSLRGAYYGYTF. The CDR3 DNA reads as TGTGCCAGCAGTTTAAGGGGAGCATACTATGGCTACACCTTC.

This clone was detected once. This sequence joins TRBV7-6 and TRBJ1-2; 10 nucleotides line up with TRBD1. The CDR3 is 16 residues long. After removal of 5 bases from V and 4 bases from J, the junction contained 10 bases not matched to a gene. Germline V gene data show CDR1 as SGHVS and CDR2 as FNYEAQ. The CDR3: CASSKTPGQGFYGYTF. As DNA, the CDR3 is TGTGCCAGCAGCAAAACACCGGGACAGGGGTTCTATGGCTACACCTTC.

In its sample, this clone was seen once. This chain joins TRBV4-2 and TRBJ2-7, with D possibly being TRBD1 (5 bases). The CDR3 runs to 15 residues. Germline CDR1 reads LGHNA; CDR2 reads YNFKEQ. Trimming shortened V by 6 bases and J by 1 base, and 16 bases separated the two germline ends. This CDR3 reads CASRHDSASSYEQYF. The CDR3 DNA reads TGTGCCAGCAGACATGACAGTGCGTCATCCTACGAGCAGTACTTC.

The gene calls are TRBV19 and TRBJ2-7, with D unclear. Germline CDR1 is LNHDA and CDR2 is SQIVND (reference sequence). Trimming cost V 10 bases and J 1 base, with 2 bases left between them. The CDR3 has 9 residues. CDR3 DNA: TGTGCCACTTCCTACGAGCAGTACTTC. It codes for CATSYEQYF.

The chain employs TRBV5-1 and TRBJ2-1; 7 bases are a match to TRBD2. V lost 4 bases, J lost 0 bases, and 19 bases stayed unmatched. Germline values: CDR1 SGHRS, CDR2 YFSETQ. The length of the CDR3 is 20 residues. The chain's CDR3 is CASSQPSDHSLASSYNEQFF. As DNA, the CDR3 is TGCGCCAGCAGCCAGCCATCAGATCATTCACTAGCGAGCTCCTACAATGAGCAGTTCTTC. The whole variable domain, remainder taken from reference TRBV5-1 and TRBJ2-1, is KAGVTQTPRYLIKTRGQQVTLSCSPISGHRSVSWYQQTPGQGLQFLFEYFSETQRNKGNFPGRFSGRQFSNSRSEMNVSTLELGDSALYLCASSQPSDHSLASSYNEQFFGPGTRLTVL.

The chain couples TRBV18 to TRBJ2-3, with D perhaps matching TRBD2 (5 bases). Germline CDR1 is KGHSH and CDR2 is LQKENI. Between the trimmed V and J ends, which lost 6 bases and 2 bases, there was a span of 15 bases. There are 15 residues in the CDR3. CDR3 region: CASSPVGIDTDTQYF. Here the CDR3 DNA reads TGTGCCAGCTCCCCCGTCGGGATAGACACAGATACGCAGTATTTT.

This clone was found once. J is TRBJ2-1 and V is TRBV18, with a tentative D call TRBD2 (6 bases). There are 14 residues in the CDR3. CDR1 is KGHSH and CDR2 is LQKENI in the germline V gene. The germline V and J ends were trimmed by 2 bases and 6 bases, with 11 bases remaining between them. The CDR3: CASSPTTEGNEQFF. The CDR3 DNA reads TGTGCCAGCTCACCAACCACGGAGGGCAATGAGCAGTTCTTC. Full variable domain (remainder filled in from reference TRBV18 and TRBJ2-1): NAGVMQNPRHLVRRRGQEARLRCSPMKGHSHVYWYRQLPEEGLKFMVYLQKENIIDESGMPKERFSAEFPKEGPSILRIQQVVRGDSAAYFCASSPTTEGNEQFFGPGTRLTVL.

The genes are TRBV27 and TRBJ2-6; 10 nucleotides agree with TRBD1. The CDR3 is 17 amino acids. J lost 3 bases, V lost 4 bases, and 6 bases had no gene match. Germline loops: CDR1 MNHEY, CDR2 SMNVEV (reference sequence). The CDR3 bases are TGTGCCAGCAGTTCCCGACAGGGGGCTTATGGGGCCAACGTCCTGACTTTC. This translates into CASSSRQGAYGANVLTF.

The chain carries TRBV6-8 and TRBJ1-1; D call uncertain. CDR3 size: 11 residues. Germline values: CDR1 MNHGY, CDR2 SAAAGT. V was trimmed by 4 bases and J by 6 bases, leaving 6 bases between them. This chain's CDR3 is CASSFPPEAFF. The CDR3 coding sequence is TGTGCCAGCAGTTTCCCCCCTGAAGCTTTCTTT.

The chain couples TRBV29-1 to TRBJ2-3, with D tentatively TRBD1 or TRBD2 (5 bases each). Trimming left V 7 bases short and J 1 base short, with 15 bases between. The CDR3 has 14 amino acids. The germline V gene encodes CDR1 SQVTM and CDR2 ANQGSEA. The CDR3: CSAPLGTGTDTQYF. The CDR3, as DNA: TGCAGCGCCCCACTAGGGACGGGCACAGATACGCAGTATTTT.

Judged by abundance, this clone is medium-sized (0.01 to 0.1%). This chain joins TRBV6-6 and TRBJ1-5; the D is unclear. CDR1 is MNHNY, CDR2 SVGAGI, per germline (reference sequence). The V gene lost 2 bases and the J gene lost 1 base, with 6 bases spanning the gap. The CDR3 length is 14 residues. This chain's CDR3 is CASSYGGSNQPQHF. The CDR3 region has the DNA TGTGCCAGCAGTTACGGCGGAAGCAATCAGCCCCAGCATTTT.

The V gene is TRBV9, the J gene TRBJ2-1, with TRBD2 matching over 7 bases. Unmatched junction bases numbered 10, after V lost 8 bases and J lost 5 bases. CDR1 and CDR2 (germline): SGDLS, YYNGEE. CDR3 length equals 14 residues. CDR3 sequence reads: CASKARLADNEQFF. In nucleotides, the CDR3 is TGTGCCAGTAAAGCGCGGCTAGCGGACAATGAGCAGTTCTTC.

This clone is classed as medium-sized. CDR3 amino acids: CASSLFGTGGYTEAFF. DNA for the CDR3: TGTGCCAGCAGCTTGTTCGGGACAGGGGGATACACTGAAGCTTTCTTT. This sequence joins TRBV5-6 and TRBJ1-1, with 11 bases that match TRBD1. Looked up from germline, CDR1 is SGHDT and CDR2 is YYEEEE. V trimming: 1 base; J trimming: 3 bases; junction bases outside the gene matches: 5. The CDR3 sequence is 16 residues long.

This sequence joins TRBV4-1 and TRBJ2-1; TRBD1 matches at 9 bases. The CDR3 is 16 residues long. Trimming at V came to 0 bases and at J to 3 bases, leaving 3 bases not matched to a gene. Germline CDR1 and CDR2: MGHRA and YSYEKL. CDR3 nucleotides: TGCGCCAGCAGCCAAGATGAGGGACAGGGCTACAATGAGCAGTTCTTC. Protein: CASSQDEGQGYNEQFF.

The CDR3 nucleotides are TGTGCCAGCACGGAGGGGCGGACAGGGGGCAAAGCTTTCTTT. It codes for CASTEGRTGGKAFF. The rearrangement uses TRBV2 and TRBJ1-1, with 11 bases aligning to TRBD1. The V segment lost 7 bases and the J segment 9 bases; nucleotides outside the gene matches: 10. This CDR3 region has 14 residues. Germline-derived CDR1 and CDR2 are SNHLY and FYNNEI.

The DNA of the CDR3 is TGCGCCAGCAGCCAAGTAACCGGGACAGGGTCTGGAGATACGCAGTATTTT. Translation: CASSQVTGTGSGDTQYF. The rearrangement joins TRBV4-3 to TRBJ2-3, with 9 positions matching TRBD1. Germline trimming cut 1 base from V and 5 bases from J; bases unmatched to any gene: 10. Germline assignment: CDR1 LGHNA and CDR2 YSLEER. The CDR3 extends over 17 amino acids.

The table lists this clone with a count of one. The rearrangement uses TRBV27 and TRBJ1-2; a weak D match, TRBD1 (5 bases). Germline loops: CDR1 MNHEY, CDR2 SMNVEV (reference sequence). The ends were cut back, 3 bases at V and 5 bases at J, with 13 bases in the middle. The CDR3 extends over 14 amino acids. The CDR3 region has the DNA TGTGCCAGCAGTTTTTCACCACAGGAATATGGCTACACCTTC. Encoded protein: CASSFSPQEYGYTF.

The V and J genes are TRBV19 and TRBJ1-1; 7 bases fit TRBD1. This CDR3 contains 13 residues. CDR1 LNHDA and CDR2 SQIVND come from the germline V gene (reference sequence). Trimming removed 4 bases from V and 10 bases from J; junction bases left unmatched: 9. The CDR3 DNA sequence: TGTGCCAGTAGTACTTTCGTGACAGGGCCAGCTTTCTTT. This gives the protein CASSTFVTGPAFF.

V gene TRBV9 combines with J gene TRBJ2-1; perhaps TRBD2 as D (5 bases). This CDR3 spans 15 amino acids. The germline CDR1 and CDR2 sequences are SGDLS and YYNGEE. Deletions cut 2 bases from V and 8 bases from J, with 17 bases between. Written as DNA, the CDR3 is TGTGCCAGCAGCGTTGCCCCCGGGAATAGCGATGAGCAGTTCTTC. This sequence encodes CASSVAPGNSDEQFF.

This clone was seen a single time. This chain connects TRBV7-9 to TRBJ2-7; TRBD1 aligns across 10 bases. The junction had 8 bases not matched to a gene; V was cut back by 5 bases and J by 1 base. CDR1 and CDR2 from the germline V gene are SEHNR and FQNEAQ (reference sequence). CDR3 size: 16 residues. The CDR3 nucleotides are TGTGCCAGCAGCGACTCCGGGGACAGGGGATCCTACGAGCAGTACTTC. Translating it yields CASSDSGDRGSYEQYF.

The rearrangement uses TRBV6-6 and TRBJ2-3; D unresolved. The CDR3 loop spans 14 amino acids. V was pared by 0 bases and J by 0 bases, with 4 bases between. The germline V gene encodes CDR1 MNHNY and CDR2 SVGAGI (reference sequence). The chain's CDR3 is CASSYSSSTDTQYF. In DNA form, the CDR3 reads TGTGCCAGCAGTTACTCATCTAGCACAGATACGCAGTATTTT.

The rearrangement uses TRBV9 and TRBJ2-1, with 8 positions matching TRBD2. The J segment lost 5 bases and the V segment lost 5 bases, leaving 6 bases of the junction unmatched. From germline, CDR1 is SGDLS and CDR2 YYNGEE. The CDR3 is 14 residues long. The DNA for the CDR3 is TGTGCCAGCAGACCCGGGGGGGCCGACAATGAGCAGTTCTTC. Translation gives CASRPGGADNEQFF. Based on the CDR3 plus reference TRBV9 and TRBJ2-1, the full variable domain is DSGVTQTPKHLITATGQRVTLRCSPRSGDLSVYWYQQSLDQGLQFLIQYYNGEERAKGNILERFSAQQFPDLHSELNLSSLELGDSALYFCASRPGGADNEQFFGPGTRLTVL.

This chain's CDR3 is CASSRTGTAYEQYF. The DNA for the CDR3 is TGCGCCAGCAGCCGCACAGGGACCGCTTACGAGCAGTACTTC. The chain recombines TRBV5-1 with TRBJ2-5; tentative D call: TRBD1 (6 bases). The closer fit of TRBJ2-7 to the DNA end suggests the J call may be wrong. Germline CDR1 reads SGHRS; CDR2 reads YFSETQ. This CDR3 comprises 14 residues.

The J gene is TRBJ2-3, the V gene TRBV2; 7 bases are a match to TRBD2. The CDR3 has 15 residues. CDR1 and CDR2 (germline): SNHLY, FYNNEI. J was trimmed by 4 bases and V by 3 bases; bases with no gene match: 7. The CDR3 nucleotides read TGTGCCAGCAGTGAGGGGGGGATGATTGCAGATACGCAGTATTTT. Translation gives CASSEGGMIADTQYF.